This T cell receptor beta chain is drawn from a study of lymphopenia after photon versus proton radiotherapy. The CDR3 contains 14 residues. Per the germline V gene, CDR1 is ENHRY and CDR2 is SYGVKD. Trimming removed 2 bases at V and 4 bases at J, with 8 bases between. Details on this clone: Its antigen is undetermined.

Some clones are missing from TCRdb's copy, which holds only in-frame ones; the method was immunoSEQ multiplex PCR. Of approximately 30,000 clones in the sample, around 81% were seen once. Study-wide points: Proton therapy kept repertoires fairly stable, unlike photons, which gained effector/memory cells.

The receptor was isolated from a man in his fifties with gastric cancer. This chain links TRBV10-3 with TRBJ2-2; D gene ambiguous. Material: peripheral blood, obtained from a patient treated with photon-based radiotherapy. CDR3 in amino acids: CAISENSATGELFF. In DNA form, the CDR3 reads TGTGCCATCAGTGAGAACTCGGCCACCGGGGAGCTGTTTTTT.